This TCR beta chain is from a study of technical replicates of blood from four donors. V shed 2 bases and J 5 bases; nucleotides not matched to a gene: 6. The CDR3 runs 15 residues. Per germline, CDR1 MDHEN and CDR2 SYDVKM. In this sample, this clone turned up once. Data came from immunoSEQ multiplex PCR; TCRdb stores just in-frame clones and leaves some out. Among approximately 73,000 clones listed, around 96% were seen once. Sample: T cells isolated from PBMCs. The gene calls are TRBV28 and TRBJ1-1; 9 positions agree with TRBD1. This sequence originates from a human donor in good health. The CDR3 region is CASSLEQGARTEAFF. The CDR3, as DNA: TGTGCCAGCAGTTTAGAACAGGGGGCTAGGACTGAAGCTTTCTTT.